The 21 T cell receptor beta chains presented below share a single source sample, sequenced in a study of B cell selection in AIRE deficiency. The regulatory T cell sort gate was CD4+CD25hiCD127low/negative. Libraries were prepared by immunoSEQ multiplex PCR; TCRdb keeps only in-frame clonotypes and omits some of them. The repertoire holds about 21,000 clones, approximately 94% seen once, with about 2% in the top ten. The sequenced material came from Tregs sorted from PBMCs. Source of these receptors: a human donor with AIRE deficiency.

J is TRBJ2-5 and V is TRBV5-4; no clear D gene. The CDR3 totals 15 residues. Per the germline V gene, CDR1 is SGHNT and CDR2 is YYREEE (reference sequence). Trimming took off 6 bases at V and 4 bases at J, with 19 bases between the two ends. Written as DNA, the CDR3 is TGTGCCAGCATAAAGAGTCCCCTGCAGGCAGAGACCCAGTACTTC. The encoded protein is CASIKSPLQAETQYF.

The V gene is TRBV2, the J gene TRBJ2-3, with a tentative D call TRBD2 (6 bases). Trimming shortened V by 8 bases and J by 1 base, and 16 bases separated the two germline ends. From germline, CDR1 is SNHLY and CDR2 FYNNEI. CDR3 size: 15 residues. The CDR3 region has the DNA TGTGCCAGCCTTGAACGGGGGATCCGCACAGATACGCAGTATTTT. It is translated as CASLERGIRTDTQYF.

V usage is TRBV27 and J usage is TRBJ2-5, with 13 positions matching TRBD2. CDR3 length: 16 amino acids. Looked up from germline, CDR1 is MNHEY and CDR2 is SMNVEV (reference sequence). Trimming removed 7 bases from V and 7 bases from J; junction bases left unmatched: 12. The CDR3 protein is CASKVGLAGDSGTQYF. Written as DNA, the CDR3 is TGTGCCAGCAAGGTTGGACTAGCGGGAGATAGTGGGACCCAGTACTTC.

This chain connects TRBV5-6 to TRBJ1-1; D not certain. Germline V CDR1 and CDR2: SGHDT, YYEEEE. The CDR3 has 11 residues. With 3 bases removed from V and 7 bases from J, the gap between germline ends came to 7 bases. CDR3 in DNA: TGTGCCAGCAGCTCGGGAGGTGAAGCTTTCTTT. This translates into CASSSGGEAFF.

A note on this clone: Its ends do not fully match the called genes, so a read error is possible. The V and J genes are TRBV7-9 and TRBJ1-2; no clear D gene. The CDR3 spans 14 residues. The V gene's germline CDR1 is SEHNR and CDR2 FQNEAQ (reference sequence). CDR3 in amino acids: CASSLLAANYGYTF. Written as DNA, the CDR3 is TGTGCCAGCAGCTTATTGGCAGCTAATTATGGCTACACCTTC.

The CDR3 loop reads CASTPGHLNTEAFF. CDR3 sequence (DNA): TGTGCCAGCACCCCGGGGCACCTGAACACTGAAGCTTTCTTT. V and J are TRBV7-2 and TRBJ1-1; a possible D gene is TRBD1 (5 bases). The germline V gene has CDR1 SGHTA and CDR2 FQGNSA. The V end lost 7 bases, the J end lost 0 bases, and 12 bases lay between the germline ends. The length of the CDR3 is 14 residues.

The J gene is TRBJ2-1, the V gene TRBV5-6; D not certain. Germline CDR1 is SGHDT and CDR2 is YYEEEE. The V end was cut by 8 bases, the J end by 0 bases, with 15 bases between. The CDR3 consists of 15 residues. CDR3 nucleotides: TGTGCCAGTCGAGCGCTCCGCCTCTCCTACAATGAGCAGTTCTTC. Translation gives CASRALRLSYNEQFF.

This clone occurred once. The chain is built from TRBV18 and TRBJ2-2, with TRBD2 as a possible D gene (5 bases). Germline V gene sequence: CDR1 KGHSH, CDR2 LQKENI. CDR3 length: 17 amino acids. V was clipped by 0 bases and J by 2 bases, with 13 bases between them. CDR3 DNA sequence: TGTGCCAGCTCACCACCCCGCGGGCAAGAAAACACCGGGGAGCTGTTTTTT. Amino acids: CASSPPRGQENTGELFF. The variable domain in full, completed from reference TRBV18 and TRBJ2-2, reads NAGVMQNPRHLVRRRGQEARLRCSPMKGHSHVYWYRQLPEEGLKFMVYLQKENIIDESGMPKERFSAEFPKEGPSILRIQQVVRGDSAAYFCASSPPRGQENTGELFFGEGSRLTVL.

The V call is TRBV6-1, the J call TRBJ2-2, with TRBD2 matching over 13 bases. CDR3 size: 19 residues. Germline trimming cut 3 bases from V and 0 bases from J; bases unmatched to any gene: 7. Germline CDR1 MNHNS, CDR2 SASEGT. This CDR3 is CASSEPGLAGISNTGELFF. CDR3 coding DNA: TGTGCCAGCAGTGAGCCGGGACTAGCGGGGATTTCGAACACCGGGGAGCTGTTTTTT.

This rearrangement joins TRBV14 to TRBJ1-2; D remains ambiguous. Germline loops: CDR1 SGHDN, CDR2 FVKESK. This CDR3 contains 12 residues. V was clipped by 4 bases and J by 8 bases, with 11 bases between them. The CDR3 DNA follows: TGTGCCAGCAGCCCCCCCGCTTCGGGCTACACCTTC. Translation gives CASSPPASGYTF.

V gene TRBV19 combines with J gene TRBJ1-3, with TRBD1 as a possible D gene (6 bases). V was trimmed by 6 bases and J by 6 bases, leaving 15 bases between them. In germline, CDR1 is LNHDA, CDR2 SQIVND (reference sequence). The CDR3 length is 14 residues. The chain's CDR3 is CASSWRGAENTIYF. For the CDR3, the DNA is TGTGCCAGTAGCTGGCGGGGGGCGGAAAACACCATATATTTT. The full variable domain, rest sourced from reference TRBV19 and TRBJ1-3, is DGGITQSPKYLFRKEGQNVTLSCEQNLNHDAMYWYRQDPGQGLRLIYYSQIVNDFQKGDIAEGYSVSREKKESFPLTVTSAQKNPTAFYLCASSWRGAENTIYFGEGSWLTVV.

The chain is built from TRBV2 and TRBJ1-1, with D perhaps matching TRBD1 (5 bases). This CDR3 has 15 amino acids. Germline lookup yields CDR1 SNHLY and CDR2 FYNNEI. Trimming took off 6 bases at V and 3 bases at J, with 17 bases between the two ends. CDR3 amino acids: CASRERDRLYTEAFF. In DNA form, the CDR3 reads TGTGCCAGCAGAGAAAGGGACCGCCTCTACACTGAAGCTTTCTTT.

Regarding this clone: A read error may account for a junction end that differs from germline. The chain carries TRBV7-2 and TRBJ2-3, with D possibly being TRBD1 (6 bases). This CDR3 region has 19 residues. Germline V CDR1 and CDR2: SGHTA, FQGNSA. CDR3 amino acids: CASRLVPPTGSYFRGTQYF. The CDR3 region has the DNA TGTGCCAGCAGATTAGTTCCTCCCACTGGGTCCTACTTCAGGGGAACGCAGTATTTT.

The chain is built from TRBV5-1 and TRBJ2-7, with a possible D match to TRBD2 (6 bases). Trimming took 4 bases from V and 4 from J, leaving 6 bases between them. The germline gives CDR1 SGHRS, CDR2 YFSETQ. The CDR3 has 11 amino acids. The CDR3 DNA follows: TGCGCCAGCAGCCGGGGGTACGAGCAGTACTTC. Its translation is CASSRGYEQYF.

The J gene is TRBJ1-2, the V gene TRBV18; the D is unclear. The CDR3 covers 11 residues. Per the germline V gene, CDR1 is KGHSH and CDR2 is LQKENI. The germline V and J ends were trimmed by 6 bases and 2 bases, with 4 bases remaining between them. This CDR3 is CASSSNYGYTF. The CDR3 coding sequence is TGTGCCAGCTCCTCCAACTATGGCTACACCTTC.

This CDR3 is CASTWRPEGAAEQFF. The CDR3 DNA sequence: TGTGCCAGCACATGGCGACCCGAGGGGGCAGCTGAGCAGTTCTTC. The chain combines TRBV7-9 with TRBJ2-1; 7 nucleotides match TRBD1. The length of the CDR3 is 15 residues. Germline V gene lookup returns CDR1 SEHNR and CDR2 FQNEAQ (reference sequence). The V segment lost 7 bases and the J segment 9 bases; nucleotides outside the gene matches: 15.

The chain has TRBV7-2 and TRBJ2-1; tentatively, D is TRBD1 or TRBD2 (5 bases each). Per germline, CDR1 SGHTA and CDR2 FQGNSA. V dropped 1 base and J dropped 9 bases, with 22 bases sitting between them. The CDR3 runs 17 residues. The CDR3 here is CASSLGSGRTFGTEQFF. The CDR3 DNA follows: TGTGCCAGCAGCTTAGGGTCTGGGCGGACGTTTGGGACTGAGCAGTTCTTC.

The rearrangement uses TRBV10-3 and TRBJ2-5; 10 positions agree with TRBD2. The CDR3 runs to 14 residues. The germline V gene encodes CDR1 ENHRY and CDR2 SYGVKD. Trimming at V came to 6 bases and at J to 5 bases, leaving 6 bases not matched to a gene. The CDR3 spells CAISRLAGAETQYF. The CDR3 nucleotides are TGTGCCATCAGCCGACTAGCGGGCGCGGAGACCCAGTACTTC.

The chain recombines TRBV2 with TRBJ2-1, with TRBD2 identical over 9 bases. Germline assignment: CDR1 SNHLY and CDR2 FYNNEI. The CDR3 totals 17 residues. V lost 6 bases, J lost 3 bases, and 12 bases stayed unmatched. CDR3 DNA sequence: TGTGCCAGCAGCAACACTGGCGGGAGGGCCCTCTACAATGAGCAGTTCTTC. Its translation: CASSNTGGRALYNEQFF.

This clone occurred once. This chain links TRBV19 with TRBJ2-2, with 8 bases aligning to TRBD1. V gave up 6 bases and J gave up 1 base; unmatched junction bases: 7. The germline V gene encodes CDR1 LNHDA and CDR2 SQIVND (reference sequence). There are 16 residues in the CDR3. CDR3 sequence reads: CASSPTGTGNTGELFF. For the CDR3, the DNA is TGTGCCAGTAGCCCGACCGGGACAGGGAACACCGGGGAGCTGTTTTTT.

In DNA form, the CDR3 reads TGCGCCAGCAGCGAACCGGGACAGGGGGCACGTGAGCAGTTCTTC. Amino acid sequence: CASSEPGQGAREQFF. The chain combines TRBV10-1 with TRBJ2-1; 12 bases are shared with TRBD1. Germline V gene data show CDR1 as WNHNN and CDR2 as SYGVQD (reference sequence). The ends lost 6 bases at V and 9 bases at J; junction bases unmatched: 9. This CDR3 comprises 15 residues.